One sample yielded the 10 T cell receptor beta chains listed below, sequenced in a study of cytomegalovirus exposure and HLA in healthy donors. Primers for the PCR totalled 60 Vbeta and 13 Jbeta. The repertoire was sequenced with immunoSEQ multiplex PCR; TCRdb's copy has only in-frame clones and lacks some. The sample shows 95,000 to 100,000 clones, about 80% of them seen only once. Material for sequencing was PBMCs. The receptors shown here come from a man aged 40-55 years in good health and CMV-seronegative.

This chain uses TRBV6-5 with TRBJ2-1, with 14 bases aligning to TRBD2. This CDR3 spans 16 amino acids. The germline gives CDR1 MNHEY, CDR2 SVGAGI. V lost 2 bases, J lost 7 bases, and 4 bases stayed unmatched. The CDR3 sequence is CASSYGTSGRVNEQFF. CDR3 sequence (DNA): TGTGCCAGCAGTTACGGGACTAGCGGGAGAGTAAATGAGCAGTTCTTC.

The chain links TRBV10-3 to TRBJ2-1; weak D call: TRBD2 (5 bases). The CDR3 contains 12 residues. CDR1 and CDR2 from the germline V gene are ENHRY and SYGVKD. Trimming removed 4 bases from V and 5 bases from J, with 6 bases in between. The CDR3 DNA is TGTGCCATCAGTGCCGGGGACAATGAGCAGTTCTTC. It specifies CAISAGDNEQFF.

V and J are TRBV6-1 and TRBJ2-7; 11 nucleotides agree with TRBD2. The length of the CDR3 is 16 residues. V shed 2 bases, J shed 3 bases, and the junction held 6 bases outside the gene matches. Germline values: CDR1 MNHNS, CDR2 SASEGT. The CDR3 region has the DNA TGTGCCAGCAGTGAAATCTCGCTAGCGGGAGGCTACGAGCAGTACTTC. It encodes CASSEISLAGGYEQYF.

This clone occurred a few times. V and J are TRBV19 and TRBJ1-1; TRBD1 matches at 7 bases. After removal of 2 bases from V and 0 bases from J, the junction contained 3 bases not matched to a gene. CDR1 is LNHDA and CDR2 is SQIVND in the germline V gene (reference sequence). The CDR3 totals 15 residues. The CDR3 DNA is TGTGCCAGTAGTATACTGACAGGGATGAACACTGAAGCTTTCTTT. Amino acid sequence: CASSILTGMNTEAFF.

Turning to this clone: Other DNA variants within this sample encode the same CDR3. This chain uses TRBV28 with TRBJ2-1, with 11 bases identical to TRBD2. The V segment lost 2 bases and the J segment 5 bases; nucleotides outside the gene matches: 2. CDR1 is MDHEN, CDR2 SYDVKM, per germline. The CDR3 totals 15 residues. The chain's CDR3 is CASSLGTSGHNEQFF. CDR3 nucleotide sequence: TGTGCCAGCAGTTTAGGGACTAGCGGACACAATGAGCAGTTCTTC.

The gene calls are TRBV2 and TRBJ2-3; D is perhaps TRBD1 (7 bases). Germline loops: CDR1 SNHLY, CDR2 FYNNEI. V was trimmed by 3 bases and J by 5 bases, leaving 12 bases between them. The CDR3 sequence is 14 residues long. The CDR3 bases are TGTGCCAGCAGTGATAGTCAGGGGGGAGATACGCAGTATTTT. This encodes CASSDSQGGDTQYF. Full variable domain (remainder filled in from reference TRBV2 and TRBJ2-3): EPEVTQTPSHQVTQMGQEVILRCVPISNHLYFYWYRQILGQKVEFLVSFYNNEISEKSEIFDDQFSVERPDGSNFTLKIRSTKLEDSAMYFCASSDSQGGDTQYFGPGTRLTVL.

The rearrangement joins TRBV20-1 to TRBJ1-5; D might be TRBD1 (6 bases). The CDR3 runs 11 residues. Germline assignment: CDR1 DFQATT and CDR2 SNEGSKA (reference sequence). V gave up 5 bases and J gave up 11 bases, with 13 bases separating them. This CDR3 reads CSAATGPSQHF. In DNA form, the CDR3 reads TGCAGTGCTGCGACAGGTCCCTCCCAGCATTTT.

The chain is built from TRBV21-1 and TRBJ2-5; TRBD1 reflects the table's D call only, with no check against the DNA. TRBV21-1 is reported as a pseudogene. The CDR3 spans 16 residues. As DNA, the CDR3 is TGTGCCAGCAGCAAGGGGGCACAGGGAACGCAAGAGACCCAGTACTTC. Protein: CASSKGAQGTQETQYF.

The rearrangement links TRBV4-2 to TRBJ2-3; a possible D gene is TRBD2 (5 bases). This CDR3 region has 15 residues. The germline gives CDR1 LGHNA, CDR2 YNFKEQ. V lost 0 bases, J lost 7 bases, and 14 bases lay in between. CDR3 loop: CASSQDLARRNTQYF. CDR3 sequence (DNA): TGTGCCAGCAGCCAAGACCTAGCCAGGAGGAATACGCAGTATTTT.

The gene calls are TRBV9 and TRBJ2-7; D gene ambiguous. Between the trimmed V and J ends, which lost 4 bases and 1 base, there was a span of 3 bases. The germline V gene encodes CDR1 SGDLS and CDR2 YYNGEE. CDR3 length: 11 amino acids. In DNA, the CDR3 is TGTGCCAGCAGCTCGTCCTACGAGCAGTACTTC. This gives the protein CASSSSYEQYF.